The 30 T cell receptor beta chains presented below share a single source sample, sequenced in a study of cytomegalovirus exposure and HLA in healthy donors. Amplification used 60 Vbeta primers and 13 Jbeta primers. Produced via immunoSEQ multiplex PCR; TCRdb's table is partial and in-frame only. Altogether roughly 200,000 clones are present, around 88% being singletons, with the ten largest covering under 2%. Sequencing used PBMCs. Receptors were obtained from a man aged 35 to 55 in good health and CMV-seropositive.

This rearrangement joins TRBV7-3 to TRBJ1-6, with D tentatively TRBD1 (6 bases). CDR1 is SGHTA, CDR2 FQGTGA, per germline. The V and J ends lost 5 bases and 7 bases respectively, with 12 bases between them. This CDR3 contains 14 residues. The CDR3 nucleotides read TGTGCCAGCAGCCCGGACAGCACCAATTCACCCCTCCACTTT. Translated: CASSPDSTNSPLHF.

The chain joins TRBV7-9 to TRBJ1-5, with D possibly being TRBD1 (6 bases). V was cut by 1 base and J by 13 bases, with 11 bases left in between. Germline loops: CDR1 SEHNR, CDR2 FQNEAQ (reference sequence). This CDR3 has 12 amino acids. The CDR3 DNA is TGTGCCAGCAGCTTAGGGGGACACCCGCAGCATTTT. It is translated as CASSLGGHPQHF.

This chain uses TRBV4-2 with TRBJ1-4; D gene ambiguous. Trimming took 0 bases from V and 7 from J, leaving 6 bases between them. The germline V gene encodes CDR1 LGHNA and CDR2 YNFKEQ. The CDR3 is 13 amino acids. Here the CDR3 DNA reads TGTGCCAGCAGCCAAGATGAGGCTGAAAAACTGTTTTTT. Its translation is CASSQDEAEKLFF.

This rearrangement joins TRBV18 to TRBJ2-5, with 7 bases aligning to TRBD1. V shed 3 bases and J 1 base; nucleotides not matched to a gene: 5. CDR1 KGHSH and CDR2 LQKENI come from the germline V gene. The CDR3 extends over 15 amino acids. CDR3 nucleotide sequence: TGTGCCAGCTCACCTCGTCGGGACAGCCAAGAGACCCAGTACTTC. Protein sequence: CASSPRRDSQETQYF.

This chain uses TRBV7-2 with TRBJ2-5, with 8 nucleotides matching TRBD2. Unmatched junction bases numbered 10, after V lost 3 bases and J lost 1 base. This CDR3 has 17 residues. Germline assignment: CDR1 SGHTA and CDR2 FQGNSA. CDR3 loop: CASSLSSRGGGQETQYF. The CDR3 coding sequence is TGTGCCAGCAGCTTGTCGTCTCGGGGGGGCGGCCAAGAGACCCAGTACTTC. Full variable domain (remainder filled in from reference TRBV7-2 and TRBJ2-5): GAGVSQSPSNKVTEKGKDVELRCDPISGHTALYWYRQSLGQGLEFLIYFQGNSAPDKSGLPSDRFSAERTGGSVSTLTIQRTQQEDSAVYLCASSLSSRGGGQETQYFGPGTRLLVL.

The chain uses TRBV9 and TRBJ2-7, with 8 bases fitting TRBD2. CDR3 length equals 13 residues. V was clipped by 4 bases and J by 5 bases; unmatched bases: 5. The germline CDR1 and CDR2 sequences are SGDLS and YYNGEE. The DNA of the CDR3 is TGTGCCAGCAGCTTAGGACTAGCCCACGAGCAGTACTTC. This encodes CASSLGLAHEQYF.

This clone appeared a single time. This chain connects TRBV6-4 to TRBJ2-3; D unresolved. Germline values: CDR1 MRHNA, CDR2 SNTAGT. This CDR3 region has 14 residues. V dropped 3 bases and J dropped 1 base, with 8 bases sitting between them. The CDR3 loop reads CASSEVGGTDTQYF. CDR3 nucleotide sequence: TGTGCCAGCAGTGAGGTGGGCGGCACAGATACGCAGTATTTT.

This clone came up a few times. The chain links TRBV7-7 to TRBJ1-1; D unclear. The germline V and J ends were trimmed by 5 bases and 1 base, with 8 bases remaining between them. Germline V gene sequence: CDR1 SSHAT, CDR2 FNYEAQ (reference sequence). This CDR3 region has 13 residues. The CDR3 DNA reads as TGTGCCAGCAGCCCCCCCGGGAACACTGAAGCTTTCTTT. It codes for CASSPPGNTEAFF.

The chain recombines TRBV9 with TRBJ2-1; 9 nucleotides line up with TRBD2. V lost 4 bases, J lost 5 bases, and 7 bases stayed unmatched. This CDR3 spans 15 amino acids. Germline loops: CDR1 SGDLS, CDR2 YYNGEE. CDR3 sequence: CASSLAGAVDNEQFF. Here the CDR3 DNA reads TGTGCCAGCAGCTTAGCGGGAGCAGTAGACAATGAGCAGTTCTTC.

The J gene is TRBJ1-1, the V gene TRBV12-2. TRBV12-2 is reported as a pseudogene. The CDR3 runs 15 residues. CDR3 sequence reads: CASRFGPRVGTEAFF. The CDR3 DNA is TGTGCAAGTCGCTTTGGTCCCCGGGTCGGCACTGAAGCTTTCTTT.

The J gene is TRBJ1-1, the V gene TRBV4-3, with D unresolved. Germline loops: CDR1 LGHNA, CDR2 YSLEER. V was shortened by 0 bases and J by 4 bases, with 6 bases between the two germline ends. This CDR3 is built from 13 residues. The CDR3 here is CASSQDPGTEAFF. CDR3 bases: TGCGCCAGCAGCCAAGATCCAGGCACTGAAGCTTTCTTT.

In regard to this clone: At one of its ends the junction is not consistent with the germline gene, which may arise from a read error. The gene calls are TRBV7-9 and TRBJ2-3; 8 bases align to TRBD2. CDR1 and CDR2 (germline): SEHNR, FQNEAQ (reference sequence). CDR3 length: 16 residues. DNA of the CDR3: TGTTCCAGCAGCTTAGGAGGTGCGGGGGGAGGAGATACGCAGTATTTT. It codes for CSSSLGGAGGGDTQYF.

The chain employs TRBV2 and TRBJ1-1, with a possible D match to TRBD1 (5 bases). Germline V gives CDR1 SNHLY, CDR2 FYNNEI. Trimming took off 4 bases at V and 6 bases at J, with 15 bases between the two ends. This CDR3 region has 14 residues. The DNA of the CDR3 is TGTGCCAGCAGTGCTGCAGGGCGTAAAGCTGAAGCTTTCTTT. It is translated as CASSAAGRKAEAFF.

The J gene is TRBJ1-3, the V gene TRBV6-1, with 9 nucleotides matching TRBD1. The CDR3 has 16 residues. Germline V gene sequence: CDR1 MNHNS, CDR2 SASEGT. J gave up 3 bases and V 4 bases, and 7 bases lay outside the gene matches. The CDR3 sequence is CASSAQGTGIGNTIYF. In DNA, the CDR3 is TGTGCCAGCAGTGCCCAGGGGACAGGGATTGGAAACACCATATATTTT.

The chain has TRBV5-1 and TRBJ2-7; no firm D call. Trimming removed 1 base from V and 4 bases from J, with 12 bases in between. This CDR3 comprises 14 residues. Per germline, CDR1 SGHRS and CDR2 YFSETQ. The chain's CDR3 is CASSLKGSRYEQYF. The CDR3 nucleotides read TGCGCCAGCAGCTTGAAAGGCAGCAGGTACGAGCAGTACTTC.

The CDR3 DNA is TGTGCCAGCACCTCGCGCCTGTACAATGAGCAGTTCTTC. This sequence encodes CASTSRLYNEQFF. This chain links TRBV27 with TRBJ2-1; D gene unclear. The CDR3 covers 13 residues. Trimming shortened V by 7 bases and J by 4 bases, and 11 bases separated the two germline ends. Germline CDR1 is MNHEY and CDR2 is SMNVEV (reference sequence).

The DNA for the CDR3 is TGTGCCATCTCCGGGACAGGGGGCGACACTGAAGCTTTCTTT. Translation: CAISGTGGDTEAFF. The J gene is TRBJ1-1, the V gene TRBV28; 12 bases line up with TRBD1. The V and J ends lost 10 bases and 3 bases, in that order; junction bases with no gene match: 6. This CDR3 contains 14 residues. Germline assignment: CDR1 MDHEN and CDR2 SYDVKM.

This clone has only a few counts. V and J are TRBV7-2 and TRBJ2-7, with TRBD2 matching 12 bases. CDR1 is SGHTA, CDR2 FQGNSA, per germline. The CDR3 runs 17 residues. V shed 5 bases, J shed 2 bases, and the junction held 10 bases outside the gene matches. The CDR3 DNA sequence: TGTGCCAGCAGCCGTATTCCCCCTAGCGGGAGGGCCTACGAGCAGTACTTC. Translating it yields CASSRIPPSGRAYEQYF.

A few counts support this clone. Relative to the germline gene, one junction end is altered; a read error may explain this. The V call is TRBV6-5, the J call TRBJ2-5; 9 nucleotides match TRBD1. The CDR3 contains 14 residues. Per the germline V gene, CDR1 is MNHEY and CDR2 is SVGAGI. CDR3 DNA sequence: TGTGCCAGCAGTTCCTCGGACAGGGGCAGGTGGCTGGACTTC. Its translation is CASSSSDRGRWLDF.

Details on this clone: Other DNA sequences in the same sample also yield this CDR3. The chain has TRBV5-1 and TRBJ2-7; D is perhaps TRBD1 (5 bases). This CDR3 region has 14 residues. Trimming removed 0 bases from V and 3 bases from J, with 10 bases in between. Per germline, CDR1 SGHRS and CDR2 YFSETQ. The chain's CDR3 is CASSLAGQLYEQYF. The DNA of the CDR3 is TGCGCCAGCAGCTTGGCCGGACAACTCTACGAGCAGTACTTC.

The rearrangement uses TRBV6-1 and TRBJ2-5; TRBD2 matches 8 bases. The V gene's germline CDR1 is MNHNS and CDR2 SASEGT. The CDR3 loop spans 14 amino acids. With 3 bases clipped from V and 2 bases from J, the junction kept 2 bases outside the gene matches. The CDR3 protein is CASSEAGGQETQYF. The CDR3 nucleotides are TGTGCCAGCAGTGAGGCGGGGGGTCAAGAGACCCAGTACTTC.

This chain uses TRBV6-1 with TRBJ2-1; 8 bases are shared with TRBD2. There are 17 residues in the CDR3. Germline V gene lookup returns CDR1 MNHNS and CDR2 SASEGT. With V trimmed by 1 base and J by 6 bases, 11 bases remained unmatched. The chain's CDR3 is CASSEELFGRASNEQFF. The CDR3 DNA sequence: TGTGCCAGCAGTGAAGAACTTTTCGGGAGGGCCAGCAATGAGCAGTTCTTC.

The chain recombines TRBV6-6 with TRBJ2-7; TRBD1 agrees at 9 bases. Germline V gene lookup returns CDR1 MNHNY and CDR2 SVGAGI (reference sequence). This CDR3 has 15 residues. V trimming: 7 bases; J trimming: 4 bases; junction bases outside the gene matches: 11. The CDR3: CASNQRQGGLYEQYF. Here the CDR3 DNA reads TGTGCCAGCAATCAACGACAGGGGGGGTTGTACGAGCAGTACTTC.

The V gene is TRBV9, the J gene TRBJ2-5; D ambiguous. V lost 0 bases and J 1 base, leaving 7 bases between the germline ends. The CDR3 is made up of 14 amino acids. Germline loops: CDR1 SGDLS, CDR2 YYNGEE. The DNA of the CDR3 is TGTGCCAGCAGCGTAGGGCCAGGCCAAGAGACCCAGTACTTC. Its translation: CASSVGPGQETQYF.

In its sample, this clone was seen a few times. The rearrangement links TRBV6-4 to TRBJ2-7; 13 bases match TRBD2. The CDR3 runs to 14 residues. Germline values: CDR1 MRHNA, CDR2 SNTAGT. With V trimmed by 6 bases and J by 7 bases, 6 bases remained unmatched. The DNA for the CDR3 is TGTGCCAGCAGGCCGACTAGCGGGAGGTTTGAGCAGTACTTC. It encodes CASRPTSGRFEQYF.

The chain combines TRBV5-1 with TRBJ2-5, with D possibly being TRBD2 (7 bases). The J call may be in error: the DNA end matches TRBJ2-7 better. Germline CDR1 reads SGHRS; CDR2 reads YFSETQ. The CDR3 is 16 amino acids. The CDR3 DNA is TGCGCCAGCAGCCTACTAGGGGGGGCCCAGACCTACGAGCAGTACTTC. This gives the protein CASSLLGGAQTYEQYF.

This chain links TRBV6-4 with TRBJ2-1; possibly TRBD1 for D (5 bases). CDR1 MRHNA and CDR2 SNTAGT come from the germline V gene. CDR3 length: 14 residues. The V gene lost 2 bases and the J gene lost 10 bases, with 15 bases spanning the gap. CDR3 in DNA: TGTGCCAGCAGTGACCAGGGCGGCATTAGGGAGCAGTTCTTC. Protein product: CASSDQGGIREQFF.

CDR3 bases: TGTGCCAGCAGCGTGGGGGGGCTCGGCACAGATACGCAGTATTTT. It specifies CASSVGGLGTDTQYF. The chain recombines TRBV9 with TRBJ2-3; D perhaps matches TRBD2 (7 bases). Per the germline V gene, CDR1 is SGDLS and CDR2 is YYNGEE. V was cut by 2 bases and J by 1 base, with 11 bases left in between. The CDR3 has 15 residues.

A note on this clone: Other DNA sequences in this specimen translate into the identical CDR3. This chain uses TRBV15 with TRBJ1-4, with 11 bases aligning to TRBD1. CDR1 is LNHNV and CDR2 is YYDKDF in the germline V gene (reference sequence). The CDR3 is 15 amino acids. The trim removed 1 base at V and 8 bases at J, leaving 3 bases unmatched. CDR3 protein: CATSRGGQGEEKLFF. In nucleotides, the CDR3 is TGTGCCACCAGCAGAGGGGGACAGGGGGAGGAAAAACTGTTTTTT.

Notes on this clone: Germline and junction disagree at one end, which may indicate a read error. V is TRBV7-9 and J is TRBJ2-4, with TRBD1 matching over 8 bases. The CDR3 totals 13 residues. The germline V gene has CDR1 SEHNR and CDR2 FQNEAQ (reference sequence). As DNA, the CDR3 is TGTGCCAGCAGCTCTACAGGGGGAAACAGTCAGTACTTC. Protein sequence: CASSSTGGNSQYF. Supplemented by reference TRBV7-9 and TRBJ2-4, the full variable domain reads DTGVSQNPRHKITKRGQNVTFRCDPISEHNRLYWYRQTLGQGPEFLTYFQNEAQLEKSRLLSDRFSAERPKGSFSTLEIQRTEQGDSAMYLCASSSTGGNSQYFGAGTRLSVL.